Here is one T cell receptor (beta chain) with its context. Per the study methods: By means of reference gene primer amplification, nucleated cell counts were estimated. Assay: immunoSEQ multiplex PCR; the TCRdb copy retains only in-frame clones and omits some. V, J and clone size are those of that table, while D and trimming were read from the DNA. The profile covers some 330,000 clones, with more than 90% appearing a single time and less than 20% taken by the ten largest. The study recruited people aged about 18 to 90 years across around 23 US areas. Recovered status in Cohort 3 required two negative PCRs, clearance, or symptom resolution. V gave up 2 bases and J gave up 6 bases, with 11 bases separating them. The germline V gene has CDR1 MNHEY and CDR2 SVGAGI. CDR3 length: 14 amino acids. The record originates from a study of blood T cell repertoires in COVID-19. About the research overall: Sources were T cells, B-cell-depleted T cells, or PBMCs; the material itself was cDNA or gDNA.

The gene calls are TRBV6-5 and TRBJ2-1, with D maybe TRBD2 (6 bases). The clonotype originates from a woman aged 30 to 39 who had recovered from COVID-19. Specimen: PBMCs or T cells enriched from blood (not recorded which). The DNA for the CDR3 is TGTGCCAGCAGTTACGCACTAGCCCGCAATGAGCAGTTCTTC. Protein: CASSYALARNEQFF.